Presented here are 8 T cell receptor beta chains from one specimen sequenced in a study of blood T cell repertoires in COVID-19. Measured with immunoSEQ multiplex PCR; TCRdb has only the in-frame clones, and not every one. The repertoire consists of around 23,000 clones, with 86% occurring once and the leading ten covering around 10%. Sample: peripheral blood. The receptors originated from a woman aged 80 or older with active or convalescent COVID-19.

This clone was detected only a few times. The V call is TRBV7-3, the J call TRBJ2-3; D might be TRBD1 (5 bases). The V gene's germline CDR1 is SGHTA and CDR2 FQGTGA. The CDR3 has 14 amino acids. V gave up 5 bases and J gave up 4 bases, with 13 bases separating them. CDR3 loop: CASSPSLQADTQYF. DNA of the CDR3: TGTGCCAGCAGCCCCTCTTTACAGGCAGATACGCAGTATTTT.

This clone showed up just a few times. CDR3 nucleotide sequence: TGTGCCAGTAGGCCCCGGGGAGCAACCTACGAGCAGTACTTC. It translates to CASRPRGATYEQYF. The chain is built from TRBV19 and TRBJ2-7; perhaps TRBD2 as D (5 bases). With 6 bases removed from V and 2 bases from J, the gap between germline ends came to 14 bases. Per the germline V gene, CDR1 is LNHDA and CDR2 is SQIVND (reference sequence). This CDR3 is 14 amino acids long.

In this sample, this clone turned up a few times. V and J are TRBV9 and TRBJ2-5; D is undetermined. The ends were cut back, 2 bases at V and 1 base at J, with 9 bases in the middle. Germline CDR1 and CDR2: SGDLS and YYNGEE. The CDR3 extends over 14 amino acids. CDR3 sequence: CASSVSEVQETQYF. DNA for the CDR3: TGTGCCAGCAGCGTGAGCGAGGTCCAAGAGACCCAGTACTTC.

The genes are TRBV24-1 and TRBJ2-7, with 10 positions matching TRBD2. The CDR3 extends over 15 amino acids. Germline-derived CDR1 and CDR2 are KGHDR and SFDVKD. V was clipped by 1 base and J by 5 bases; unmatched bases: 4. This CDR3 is CATSDFSSGRDEQYF. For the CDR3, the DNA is TGTGCCACCAGTGATTTTTCTAGCGGGAGAGACGAGCAGTACTTC.

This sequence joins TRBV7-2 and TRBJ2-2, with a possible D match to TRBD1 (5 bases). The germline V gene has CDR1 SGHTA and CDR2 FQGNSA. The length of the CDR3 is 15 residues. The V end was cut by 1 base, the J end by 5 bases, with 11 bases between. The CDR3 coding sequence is TGTGCCAGCAGCTTAGAAGGGGTTGGGACCGGGGAGCTGTTTTTT. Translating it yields CASSLEGVGTGELFF.

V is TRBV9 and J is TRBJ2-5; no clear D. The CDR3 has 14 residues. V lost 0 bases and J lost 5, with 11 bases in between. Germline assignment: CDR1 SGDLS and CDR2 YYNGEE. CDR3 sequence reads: CASSVAGAGETQYF. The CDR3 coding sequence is TGTGCCAGCAGCGTAGCTGGTGCTGGCGAGACCCAGTACTTC.

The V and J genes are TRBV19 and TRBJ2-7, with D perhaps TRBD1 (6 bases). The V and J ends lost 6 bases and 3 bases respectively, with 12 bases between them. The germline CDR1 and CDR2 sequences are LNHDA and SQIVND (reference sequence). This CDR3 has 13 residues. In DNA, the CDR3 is TGTGCCAGTAGCGGACAGCCTAGCTACGAGCAGTACTTC. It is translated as CASSGQPSYEQYF.

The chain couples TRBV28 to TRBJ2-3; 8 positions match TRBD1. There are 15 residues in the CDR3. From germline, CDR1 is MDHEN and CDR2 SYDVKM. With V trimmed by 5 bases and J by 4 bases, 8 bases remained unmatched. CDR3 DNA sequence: TGTGCCAGCAGTAAAACAGGGGGGAGAGCAGATACGCAGTATTTT. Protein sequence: CASSKTGGRADTQYF.